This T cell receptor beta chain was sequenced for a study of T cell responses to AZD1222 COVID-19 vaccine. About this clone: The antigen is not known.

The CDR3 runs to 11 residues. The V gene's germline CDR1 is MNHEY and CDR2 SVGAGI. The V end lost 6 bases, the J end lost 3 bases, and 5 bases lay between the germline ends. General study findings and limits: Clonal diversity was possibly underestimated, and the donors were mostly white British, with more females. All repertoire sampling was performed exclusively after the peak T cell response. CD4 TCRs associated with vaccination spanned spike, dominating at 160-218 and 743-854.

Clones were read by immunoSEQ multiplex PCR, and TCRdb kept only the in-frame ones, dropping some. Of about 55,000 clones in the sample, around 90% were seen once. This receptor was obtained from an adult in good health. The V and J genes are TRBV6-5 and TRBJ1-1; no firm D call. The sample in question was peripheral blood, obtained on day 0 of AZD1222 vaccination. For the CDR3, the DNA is TGTGCCAGCAGAGTTCACACTGAAGCTTTCTTT. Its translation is CASRVHTEAFF.